This TCR beta chain was retrieved from a study of T cells after yellow fever vaccination. The study's findings and limits: Secondary responses were weaker yet peaked faster, day 5 versus 15.

MiXCR, run by TCRdb on the 5' RACE reads, gives a single entry per CDR3 protein. The table shows hundreds of thousands of distinct CDR3 sequences, with over 5% occurring only once. The CDR3 spans 14 residues. Germline lookup yields CDR1 SGHVS and CDR2 FQNEAQ. The germline V and J ends were trimmed by 7 bases and 3 bases, with 13 bases remaining between them. As regards this clonotype: Its antigen is as yet unknown.

The receptor was isolated from a man younger than 45 who received the YFV17D yellow fever vaccine. The chain carries TRBV7-8 and TRBJ1-5; perhaps TRBD1 as D (5 bases). The sample consisted of PBMCs, taken 5 days after the yellow fever booster vaccination. CDR3 in DNA: TGTGCCAGCACCCGAGAAGGGGTCAATCAGCCCCAGCATTTT. Amino acids: CASTREGVNQPQHF.